The sequence of this T cell receptor beta chain was determined in a study of sequential checkpoint blockade in melanoma. Study as a whole: After both sequences, patients received maintenance nivolumab.

Here immunoSEQ multiplex PCR was the method, and the copy in TCRdb shows in-frame clones only, minus some. Of approximately 14,000 clones in the sample, roughly 50% were seen once. Treatment indicated: randomized to nivolumab then ipilimumab (arm A) or the reverse (arm B). The sequence was collected from a human donor with melanoma. The sample consisted of CD8+ T cells sorted from blood (inferred from file names), taken from a patient given nivolumab and ipilimumab in sequence.

The CDR3 bases are TGTGCCAGCAGCGCAGCGACTACAGGGGGCTACACCGGGGAGCTGTTTTTT. The encoded protein is CASSAATTGGYTGELFF. The V gene is TRBV9, the J gene TRBJ2-2; 9 positions agree with TRBD1. The CDR3 spans 17 residues. V lost 3 bases, J lost 3 bases, and 9 bases stayed unmatched. Germline CDR1 SGDLS, CDR2 YYNGEE.